This T cell receptor (beta chain) came from a study of blood T cell repertoires in COVID-19. Per the original methods: Estimation of nucleated cell counts relied on the amplification of reference gene primers. The data were produced by immunoSEQ multiplex PCR, yet TCRdb's version contains in-frame clones alone and is incomplete. V and J calls and clone size come straight from that table; D and trimming were deduced from the DNA. The sample shows under 200,000 clones, 70% to 90% of them seen only once. Germline V CDR1 and CDR2: SGHAT, FQNNGV. The CDR3 contains 17 residues. V was shortened by 5 bases and J by 5 bases, with 23 bases between the two germline ends.

The chain combines TRBV11-2 with TRBJ2-3; D may be TRBD2 (6 bases). The specimen sequenced was peripheral blood. The receptor was isolated from a woman in her 70s with acute or convalescent COVID-19. CDR3 loop: CASSPVVVTGVQDTQYF. CDR3 DNA: TGTGCCAGCAGCCCCGTAGTGGTTACGGGGGTTCAAGATACGCAGTATTTT.